This T cell receptor (beta chain) was observed in a study of PD-1 blockade in classical Hodgkin lymphoma. General study points: There was a significant rise in CD4+ TCR diversity by C4D1, with no such rise for CD8+.

Comment on this clone: Its target is unknown.

Time point reported: cycle 4 day 1 (C4D1), after 5 to 7 weeks of nivolumab. In every patient, relapse followed autologous stem cell transplantation, while exposure to brentuximab vedotin differed. PBMCs were thawed, and CD8+ T cells were then isolated from them by magnetic negative selection. Using immunoSEQ multiplex PCR, the repertoire was profiled, and TCRdb retains in-frame clones only, with some absent. Of 2,500 or so clones listed, roughly 68% were seen once; the top ten hold 69%. Sequenced material: CD8+ T cells from blood, taken before the fourth cycle of nivolumab. The clonotype comes from a human donor with classical Hodgkin lymphoma.

For the CDR3, the DNA is TGTGCCAGCAGCGTCGGGGGGGGGCCCGTTAACAATGAGCAGTTCTTC. The encoded protein is CASSVGGGPVNNEQFF. The chain couples TRBV9 to TRBJ2-1; 8 bases fit TRBD2. After removal of 2 bases from V and 5 bases from J, the junction contained 9 bases not matched to a gene. The CDR3 has 16 residues. The germline V gene has CDR1 SGDLS and CDR2 YYNGEE.